This T cell receptor (beta chain) was obtained from a study of beta chain features in type 1 diabetes. Study overall: All of the samples together had over 90 million sorted cells examined. Regarding the study as a whole: TCRB repertoires of naive, central memory and Treg cells appeared more similar among patients than among healthy donors. In cDNA sequencing, cells with high TCR expression could be over-represented.

Reverse transcribing all isolated RNA meant expressed TCRB transcripts were sequenced. Sequencing was performed with immunoSEQ multiplex PCR; in TCRdb, only in-frame clones are kept and a portion is missing. The profile shows fewer than 650,000 clones, around 16% of them singletons. For this clone: Its antigen is still unknown.

The CDR3 length is 19 residues. V shed 0 bases, J shed 5 bases, and the junction held 15 bases outside the gene matches. The V gene's germline CDR1 is SGDLS and CDR2 YYNGEE. The sample taken for sequencing was naive CD4+ T cells from blood. The receptor comes from a man aged 18 to 29 in good health. The chain links TRBV9 to TRBJ1-5; 9 bases agree with TRBD1. DNA of the CDR3: TGTGCCAGCAGCGTAGTAGTGGGACAGGGACCCCCCGGGTATCAGCCCCAGCATTTT. Amino acids: CASSVVVGQGPPGYQPQHF.